A selection of T cell receptor beta chains follows, all from one sample in a study of blood T cells in healthy people across ages. Via MiXCR, TCRdb re-called the 5' RACE reads, giving one row per CDR3 protein. The data hold 1.5 million to 2 million distinct CDR3 sequences, with roughly 28% observed a single time. Sequencing used blood. These receptors were collected from a young woman in good health. Both conserved end residues are part of each CDR3. The order of the fields is V gene, clone size, D gene, J gene, CDR3 DNA, CDR3 protein. D genes are given only for firm matches. Rows give clone size only sometimes, using once, few, many, or a class for an expanded clone.

>TRBV7-6|few|NA|TRBJ2-3
TGTGCCAGCAGCTTTGGCCCGGGGGCAGATACGCAGTATTTT
CASSFGPGADTQYF
>TRBV29-1|many|TRBD2|TRBJ2-5
TGCAGCGTTGAGGCTAGCGGGGGGGAGACCCAGTACTTC
CSVEASGGETQYF
>TRBV5-1|NA|NA|TRBJ1-6
TGCGCCAGCAGCGAGGACCCTCAGGGGATTTATTCACCCCTCCACTTT
CASSEDPQGIYSPLHF
>TRBV4-3|NA|NA|TRBJ1-4
TGCGCCAGCAGCCAGGCTTGGACTAATGAAAAACTGTTTTTT
CASSQAWTNEKLFF
>TRBV27|NA|TRBD1|TRBJ1-2
TGTGCCAGTAGTTTGCCCCGGGACAGGGGATATTGCACCTTC
CASSLPRDRGYCTF
>TRBV15|few|TRBD1|TRBJ1-2
TGTGCCACCAGCAGGGCGACAGGGAACTATGGCTACACCTTC
CATSRATGNYGYTF
>TRBV12-3/TRBV12-4|NA|TRBD2|TRBJ2-1
TGTGCCAGCAGTTTAGTGCGGCTAGCGGGGCGGGATGAGCAGTTCTTC
CASSLVRLAGRDEQFF
>TRBV7-2|NA|TRBD2|TRBJ2-7
TGTGCCAGCAGCTTACTCCCCCGGGGGGCGGGGGGGGACGAGCAGTACTTC
CASSLLPRGAGGDEQYF
>TRBV7-3|NA|TRBD1|TRBJ2-1
TGTGCCAGCAGCTTCGACAGGGGGCGTTATAATAAGCAGTTCTTC
CASSFDRGRYNKQFF
>TRBV29-1|many|NA|TRBJ1-2
TGCAGCGCCCTACGTGGGGGTAGCGGCTACACCTTC
CSALRGGSGYTF
>TRBV25-1|NA|TRBD1|TRBJ1-2
TGTGCCAGCAGTGAGGGGTCAGGGGGCGGCTATGGCTACACCTTC
CASSEGSGGGYGYTF
>TRBV16|few|NA|TRBJ1-2
TGTGCCAGCAGCCAGTCCCCTGGGGCGGATGGCTACACCTTC
CASSQSPGADGYTF
>TRBV7-6|NA|NA|TRBJ2-5
TGTGCCAGCAGCTTAGCGGATGAGGGCCAAGAGACCCAGTACTTC
CASSLADEGQETQYF
>TRBV29-1|many|TRBD1|TRBJ1-2
TGCAGCGTTGTTGACGGCGACAGGGTCAATAGCTACACCTTC
CSVVDGDRVNSYTF
>TRBV6-5|NA|NA|TRBJ2-5
TGTGCCAGCAGTTACAAGGACTACTACCAAGAGACCCAGTACTTC
CASSYKDYYQETQYF
>TRBV7-2|NA|NA|TRBJ2-7
TGTACCAGCAGCTTAGAGTTAGGGGCCGAGCAGTACTTC
CTSSLELGAEQYF
>TRBV7-2|many|NA|TRBJ2-1
TGTGCCAGCAGCTCCACAGGACTAGGGGGAGGTGAGCAGTTCTTC
CASSSTGLGGGEQFF
>TRBV7-9|few|NA|TRBJ1-4
TGTGCCAGCAGCTTAGTGGGTTTCGGGGCTGAAGAACTGTTTTTT
CASSLVGFGAEELFF
>TRBV4-3|NA|TRBD2|TRBJ2-1
TGCGCCAGCAGCCAAGACGCGGGACTAGCGGGGTTGAATGAGCAGTTCTTC
CASSQDAGLAGLNEQFF
>TRBV9|NA|TRBD1|TRBJ2-6
TGTGCCAGCAGCATCTGGGGACAGAGCTCTGGGGCCAACGTCCTGACTTTC
CASSIWGQSSGANVLTF
>TRBV2|NA|NA|TRBJ2-1
TGTGCCAGCACCCCGACAGGTTTCAATGAGCAGTTCTTC
CASTPTGFNEQFF
>TRBV6-6|NA|TRBD1|TRBJ1-6
TGTGCCAGCAGTTACCCACAGGGGGCTGTAGATTCACCCCTCCACTTT
CASSYPQGAVDSPLHF
>TRBV20-1|once|TRBD1|TRBJ2-7
TGCAGTGCCGGGACAGGGGAAACCTACGAGCAGTACTTC
CSAGTGETYEQYF
>TRBV11-2|NA|NA|TRBJ2-7
TGTGCCAGCAGAGCGGACCTCCACGAGCAGTACTTC
CASRADLHEQYF
>TRBV20-1|few|NA|TRBJ1-1
TGCAGTGCTTCCCGGCCCCCCGGCGGGAGCACTGAAGCTTTCTTT
CSASRPPGGSTEAFF
>TRBV20-1|few|NA|TRBJ2-1
TGCAGTGCCTCACTGGATTCCGGGCACAATGAGCAGTTCTTC
CSASLDSGHNEQFF
>TRBV7-2|many|NA|TRBJ2-5
TGTGCCAGCAGCTTACCCTCAATGTACCAAGAGACCCAGTACTTC
CASSLPSMYQETQYF
>TRBV6-5|few|TRBD1|TRBJ1-2
TGTGCCAGCAAGGGGGACAGGGCATATAACTATGGCTACACCTTC
CASKGDRAYNYGYTF
>TRBV20-1|many|TRBD2|TRBJ2-7
TGCAGTGCTCCCCAGGGGGGACTAGCGGGCTACTACGAGCAGTACTTC
CSAPQGGLAGYYEQYF
>TRBV5-5|many|NA|TRBJ1-2
TGTGCCAGCAGCTTGGGGACCGGGGTCTATGGCTACACCTTC
CASSLGTGVYGYTF
>TRBV24-1|many|NA|TRBJ2-6
TGTGCCACCAGGAGTGCTGGGGCCAACGTCCTGACTTTC
CATRSAGANVLTF
>TRBV27|NA|TRBD2|TRBJ2-5
TGTGCCAGCAGTCCCTCTAGCGGGGGGGCAGGTGAGCAGTACTTC
CASSPSSGGAGEQYF
>TRBV12-3/TRBV12-4|NA|NA|TRBJ2-2
TGTGCCAGCAGTGGGGTGGGGGGCGGGGAGCTGTTTTTT
CASSGVGGGELFF
>TRBV20-1|few|TRBD1|TRBJ2-7
TGCAGTGCAACCAGACAGGGAAGGAGCTCCTACGAGCAGTACTTC
CSATRQGRSSYEQYF
>TRBV20-1|NA|NA|TRBJ2-7
TGCAGTGCTAGAGATCTTGGAGCAAACTACGAGCAGTACTTC
CSARDLGANYEQYF
>TRBV12-3/TRBV12-4|NA|NA|TRBJ1-1
TGTGCCAGCAGTTTAGATCTGGAAGGGGGCACTGAAGCTTTCTTT
CASSLDLEGGTEAFF
>TRBV4-3|many|TRBD2|TRBJ2-1
TGCGCCAGCAGCCAAGATCCCCAGAGCGGGAGGATGGCTGAGCAGTTCTTC
CASSQDPQSGRMAEQFF
>TRBV5-1|NA|TRBD1|TRBJ1-4
TGCGCCAGCAGCGAACCCGGGACAGGAGGGGAAAAACTGTTTTTT
CASSEPGTGGEKLFF
>TRBV6-5|once|NA|TRBJ1-1
TGTGCCAGCAGATACTCGGTAAGGGGAGACACTGAAGCTTTCTTT
CASRYSVRGDTEAFF
>TRBV2|NA|TRBD1|TRBJ2-2
TGTGCCAGCGGACAGGAGGACACCGGGGAGCTGTTTTTT
CASGQEDTGELFF
>TRBV20-1|NA|TRBD1|TRBJ1-2
TGCAGTGCTAGAGTGAGGGACAGATCCAACTATGGCTACACCTTC
CSARVRDRSNYGYTF
>TRBV6-5|NA|NA|TRBJ2-2
TGTGCCAGCAATTACGGAGCGAACACCGGGGGGCTGTTTTTT
CASNYGANTGGLFF
>TRBV19|few|NA|TRBJ1-4
TGTGCCAGTAGTATCAGCCTTAATGAAAAACTGTTTTTT
CASSISLNEKLFF
>TRBV20-1|NA|NA|TRBJ1-2
TGCAGTGCTAGAGATCAGGGCAGGCTAGTCTATGGCTACACCTTC
CSARDQGRLVYGYTF
>TRBV7-3|NA|TRBD2|TRBJ2-3
TGTGCCAGCAGCTCGTCGAGCGGGGGCTGGGGGGATACGCAGTATTTT
CASSSSSGGWGDTQYF
>TRBV19|NA|TRBD1|TRBJ2-7
TGTGCCAGTAGTATAGCGGGACAGGGCAACTACGAGCAGTACTTC
CASSIAGQGNYEQYF
>TRBV7-8|NA|TRBD2|TRBJ2-4
TGTGCCAGCAGCCCCCGAGCGGGAGGGCCTGGAAACATTCAGTACTTC
CASSPRAGGPGNIQYF
>TRBV18|NA|TRBD1|TRBJ1-2
TGTGCCAGCTCACCACGTGGGGACAGGGAAAAAGGGAACTATGGCTACACCTTC
CASSPRGDREKGNYGYTF
>TRBV5-1|NA|TRBD1|TRBJ2-5
TGCGCCAGCCACACCGGGACAGGGGGACAGGAGCAGTACTTC
CASHTGTGGQEQYF
>TRBV12-3/TRBV12-4|few|TRBD2|TRBJ2-4
TGTGCCAGCAGTTCTCTAGCGGGGGAGGGCATTCAGTACTTC
CASSSLAGEGIQYF
>TRBV11-2|few|TRBD2|TRBJ2-1
TGTGCCAGCAGCTTAGGGGGGACTAGCGGGGGTGTAAATGAGCAGTTCTTC
CASSLGGTSGGVNEQFF
>TRBV6-6|NA|NA|TRBJ1-5
TGTGCCAGCATACCGGGGGGTTCAAGCAATCAGCCCCAGCATTTT
CASIPGGSSNQPQHF
>TRBV12-3/TRBV12-4|NA|TRBD1|TRBJ1-5
TGTGCCAGCAGTCAAAGGACAGGGCCCGAATACCTCCAAATCTTCAATCAGCCCCAGCATTTT
CASSQRTGPEYLQIFNQPQHF
>TRBV7-9|many|NA|TRBJ2-7
TGTGCCAGCAGCCGCAGGGGTGACCCCTACGAGCAGTACTTC
CASSRRGDPYEQYF